One sample yielded the 10 T cell receptor beta chains listed below, sequenced in a study of blood T cell repertoires in COVID-19. Sequenced by immunoSEQ multiplex PCR; TCRdb stores in-frame clones only, minus some. The data show 100,000 to 150,000 clones, approximately 84% seen once. Sequencing used peripheral blood. These receptors all come from a woman of 80 years or more with acute or convalescent COVID-19.

J is TRBJ2-4 and V is TRBV29-1; D possibly corresponds to TRBD2 (7 bases). The CDR3 has 13 amino acids. The germline V and J ends were trimmed by 7 bases and 9 bases, with 19 bases remaining between them. Germline V gene lookup returns CDR1 SQVTM and CDR2 ANQGSEA. The CDR3, as DNA: TGCAGCGCCACCCCTGGCGGGGGCGGCATTCAGTACTTC. Translation: CSATPGGGGIQYF.

This chain uses TRBV7-9 with TRBJ1-2, with D perhaps matching TRBD1 (6 bases). The germline V gene encodes CDR1 SEHNR and CDR2 FQNEAQ (reference sequence). The CDR3 loop spans 15 amino acids. Trimming shortened V by 0 bases and J by 5 bases, and 13 bases separated the two germline ends. CDR3 in amino acids: CASSLATGRLYGYTF. The CDR3 DNA follows: TGTGCCAGCAGCTTAGCGACAGGCCGGTTATATGGCTACACCTTC.

This chain links TRBV7-6 with TRBJ2-7; no definite D call. Trimming left V 3 bases short and J 6 bases short, with 18 bases between. The CDR3 is 15 residues long. The germline V gene encodes CDR1 SGHVS and CDR2 FNYEAQ. The CDR3 region is CASSFRQARSSEQYF. The CDR3 nucleotides are TGTGCCAGCAGCTTCAGACAAGCCCGCTCTTCCGAGCAGTACTTC.

The V call is TRBV30, the J call TRBJ2-7, with 12 bases fitting TRBD2. Trimming cost V 4 bases and J 0 bases; bases outside gene matches: 10. The CDR3 extends over 17 amino acids. Germline V gene sequence: CDR1 GTSNPN, CDR2 SVGIG (reference sequence). CDR3 in amino acids: CAWIPASGRGSSYEQYF. DNA of the CDR3: TGTGCCTGGATCCCCGCTAGCGGGAGGGGAAGCTCCTACGAGCAGTACTTC.

The chain joins TRBV12-3 or TRBV12-4 to TRBJ2-7, with 7 bases aligning to TRBD2. The CDR3 sequence is 13 residues long. The V gene end was trimmed by 6 bases and the J gene end by 3 bases; junction bases not matched to a gene: 5. Here the CDR3 reads CASSHSGLYEQYF. The CDR3 DNA reads as TGTGCCAGCAGCCATAGCGGGCTCTACGAGCAGTACTTC.

The V call is TRBV30, the J call TRBJ2-3; 10 nucleotides align to TRBD2. The CDR3 spans 18 residues. V trimming: 0 bases; J trimming: 3 bases; junction bases outside the gene matches: 12. Germline CDR1 reads GTSNPN; CDR2 reads SVGIG (reference sequence). CDR3 amino acids: CAWSVRRLAGVWTDTQYF. CDR3 DNA sequence: TGTGCCTGGAGTGTACGTAGGCTAGCGGGAGTTTGGACAGATACGCAGTATTTT.

J is TRBJ1-2 and V is TRBV5-1; 7 nucleotides match TRBD1. The CDR3 has 15 residues. CDR1 SGHRS and CDR2 YFSETQ come from the germline V gene. V lost 0 bases, J lost 4 bases, and 6 bases stayed unmatched. The CDR3 nucleotides are TGCGCCAGCAGCTTGGAAGGACAGGCTTCCTATGGCTACACCTTC. Translating gives CASSLEGQASYGYTF.

This chain links TRBV5-1 with TRBJ1-1, with 7 bases identical to TRBD1. Trimming took 1 base from V and 1 from J; bases not matched to a gene: 13. CDR3 length equals 18 residues. In germline, CDR1 is SGHRS, CDR2 YFSETQ. The CDR3 region is CASSLSNRGSISNTEAFF. The CDR3 coding sequence is TGCGCCAGCAGCTTGTCAAACAGGGGCTCCATCTCGAACACTGAAGCTTTCTTT.

This chain uses TRBV5-1 with TRBJ2-2, with D possibly matching TRBD1 (6 bases). Germline V gives CDR1 SGHRS, CDR2 YFSETQ. V lost 0 bases and J lost 5, with 14 bases in between. The CDR3 has 16 residues. CDR3 amino acids: CASSLVVGRGTGELFF. The CDR3 nucleotides read TGCGCCAGCAGCTTGGTCGTCGGCAGGGGTACCGGGGAGCTGTTTTTT.

The CDR3 here is CASSPLGSAAQHF. CDR3 coding DNA: TGTGCCAGCTCACCACTCGGGTCAGCAGCCCAGCATTTT. J is TRBJ1-5 and V is TRBV18; no reliable D call. The length of the CDR3 is 13 residues. The germline V gene encodes CDR1 KGHSH and CDR2 LQKENI. Trimming stripped 1 base from V and 11 bases from J, with 12 bases between.